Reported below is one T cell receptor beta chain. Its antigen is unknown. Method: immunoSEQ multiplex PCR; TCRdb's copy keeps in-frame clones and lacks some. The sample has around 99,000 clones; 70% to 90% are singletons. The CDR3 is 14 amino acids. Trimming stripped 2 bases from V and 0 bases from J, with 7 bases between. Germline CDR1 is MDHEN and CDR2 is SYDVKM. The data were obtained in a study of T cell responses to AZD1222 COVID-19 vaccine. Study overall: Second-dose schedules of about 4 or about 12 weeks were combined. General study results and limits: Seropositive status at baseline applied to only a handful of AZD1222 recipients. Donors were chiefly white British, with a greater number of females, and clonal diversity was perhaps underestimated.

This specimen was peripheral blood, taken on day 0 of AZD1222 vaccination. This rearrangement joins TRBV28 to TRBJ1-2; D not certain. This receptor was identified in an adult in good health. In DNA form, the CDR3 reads TGTGCCAGCAGTTTAAGGCAGGCTAACTATGGCTACACCTTC. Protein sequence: CASSLRQANYGYTF.